The 9 T cell receptor beta chains below were found in one sample sequenced in a study of OX40 agonist ivuxolimab in advanced cancers. Repertoires were generated with immunoSEQ multiplex PCR, while TCRdb's copy carries only in-frame clones and drops some. The table has about 36,000 clones, roughly 90% seen once. Sequencing was performed on CD4+ or CD8+ T cells sorted from blood, taken in a trial of the OX40 agonist ivuxolimab. Every receptor here comes from an adult with an advanced solid tumor such as melanoma, head and neck, liver or kidney cancer.

The rearrangement joins TRBV5-1 to TRBJ2-1, with TRBD1 as a possible D gene (6 bases). V shed 2 bases and J shed 3 bases, with 9 bases lying between them. CDR3 length: 14 residues. Per germline, CDR1 SGHRS and CDR2 YFSETQ. The CDR3 reads CASSFEQGYNEQFF. As DNA, the CDR3 is TGCGCCAGCAGCTTTGAACAGGGCTACAATGAGCAGTTCTTC.

The V call is TRBV6-1, the J call TRBJ2-7, with 14 bases identical to TRBD2. The CDR3 length is 15 residues. V trimming: 9 bases; J trimming: 7 bases; junction bases outside the gene matches: 11. Germline V lookup: CDR1 MNHNS, CDR2 SASEGT. DNA of the CDR3: TGTGCCAGTATTACCGGGACTAGCGGGAGTGGGGAGCAGTACTTC. Residues: CASITGTSGSGEQYF.

This clone was seen once. Other DNA sequences in this sample translate to the same CDR3. J is TRBJ1-4 and V is TRBV18, with D maybe TRBD1 (5 bases). Germline V gene sequence: CDR1 KGHSH, CDR2 LQKENI. Deletions cut 2 bases from V and 5 bases from J, with 9 bases between. The CDR3 is 14 amino acids. CDR3 DNA: TGTGCCAGCTCACCAGGGACGGGGAATGAAAAACTGTTTTTT. Amino acids: CASSPGTGNEKLFF.

Of note for this clone: At the DNA level, this CDR3 is encoded by other sequences in the same sample as well. V and J are TRBV5-4 and TRBJ2-2, with TRBD2 identical over 12 bases. The CDR3 length is 16 residues. From germline, CDR1 is SGHNT and CDR2 YYREEE (reference sequence). The V segment lost 2 bases and the J segment 3 bases; nucleotides outside the gene matches: 2. In DNA form, the CDR3 reads TGTGCCAGCAGCTTCAGACTAGCGGGGGACACCGGGGAGCTGTTTTTT. Protein: CASSFRLAGDTGELFF.

This clone was seen just once. The V call is TRBV9, the J call TRBJ2-7; 8 bases align to TRBD1. J gave up 0 bases and V 4 bases, and 9 bases lay outside the gene matches. The CDR3 consists of 16 residues. Per germline, CDR1 SGDLS and CDR2 YYNGEE. The CDR3 DNA reads as TGTGCCAGCAGCCCGACGCTCCAGGGGGCCTCCTACGAGCAGTACTTC. Translating it yields CASSPTLQGASYEQYF.

The chain carries TRBV6-5 and TRBJ2-3; 13 bases fit TRBD2. The V gene's germline CDR1 is MNHEY and CDR2 SVGAGI. The V gene end was trimmed by 0 bases and the J gene end by 7 bases; junction bases not matched to a gene: 4. There are 16 residues in the CDR3. In DNA, the CDR3 is TGTGCCAGCAGTTACTCTACTAGCGGGGGGGCGCATACGCAGTATTTT. Protein sequence: CASSYSTSGGAHTQYF.

J is TRBJ1-2 and V is TRBV12-1; TRBD1 reflects the table's D call only, with no check against the DNA. TRBV12-1 is labeled a pseudogene. The CDR3 has 18 amino acids. CDR3 DNA: TGTGCCAGCAGCTTTGTACACCGGGACAGGGGAAATGGCTATGGCTACACCTTC. Amino acids: CASSFVHRDRGNGYGYTF.

The rearrangement links TRBV28 to TRBJ1-5; a weak D match, TRBD1 (5 bases). Germline-derived CDR1 and CDR2 are MDHEN and SYDVKM. V shed 5 bases and J shed 5 bases, with 16 bases lying between them. The CDR3 spans 15 residues. The CDR3 nucleotides are TGTGCCAGCAGTGCCGGGACCTATCTTTATCAGCCCCAGCATTTT. Residues: CASSAGTYLYQPQHF.

A single count supports this clone. Here the CDR3 reads CASSSGTSGRKTDTQYF. CDR3 coding DNA: TGTGCCAGCAGCTCAGGGACTAGCGGGAGAAAAACAGATACGCAGTATTTT. The rearrangement joins TRBV7-8 to TRBJ2-3; 14 bases line up with TRBD2. The V segment lost 4 bases and the J segment 3 bases; nucleotides outside the gene matches: 6. This CDR3 spans 17 amino acids. Germline CDR1 and CDR2: SGHVS and FQNEAQ.